This T cell receptor beta chain was identified during a study of shared clonotypes between healthy human individuals. In the study overall: The donor group consisted of a couple of women and three men, aged 18 to 49.

All donors were Caucasian adults living in Nashville, Tennessee. This CDR3 has 14 amino acids. CDR1 and CDR2 (germline): SNHLY, FYNNEI. Between the trimmed V and J ends, which lost 7 bases and 5 bases, there was a span of 14 bases. Data came from immunoSEQ multiplex PCR; TCRdb stores just in-frame clones and leaves some out. Found here are about 2.4 million clones, around 94% of them singletons; the top ten hold 0.13% to 0.15%. Findings and limits, study-wide: Clonotypes not shared had lower generation probabilities than those common to all four donors. Clonotype sharing among donors, it was expected, would be affected by sequencing depth.

This clone was seen only once. What it recognizes is unknown. This clonotype was sampled from a man younger than 30 in good health. The chain links TRBV2 to TRBJ2-2; no reliable D call. Sequenced sample: naive CD4+ T cells sorted from blood. The subset: CD45RA+ positively selected. CDR3 residues: CASNWNDGTGELFF. CDR3 DNA: TGTGCCAGCAATTGGAATGATGGAACCGGGGAGCTGTTTTTT.